This T cell receptor (beta chain) was sequenced for a study of blood T cell repertoires in COVID-19. As for the study in general: The United States, Italy and Spain supplied acute and convalescent COVID-19 samples.

Per the original methods: Estimation of nucleated cell counts was performed using reference gene primer amplification. Clones were sequenced by immunoSEQ multiplex PCR, and TCRdb holds only the in-frame ones, with some missing. V and J calls and clone size are those listed in that table; D and trimming were worked out from the DNA. This table has 200,000 to 250,000 clones, 65% to 90% appearing once. CDR1 and CDR2 (germline): SGHVS, FQNEAQ. This CDR3 spans 17 amino acids. Trimming took 1 base from V and 0 from J; bases not matched to a gene: 4. This clonotype was obtained from a woman aged 45-60 years with acute or convalescent COVID-19. The V call is TRBV7-8, the J call TRBJ2-3, with TRBD1 matching 10 bases. The source material was peripheral blood. In DNA form, the CDR3 reads TGTGCCAGCAGCTTAGGGGACAGGGGATTAAGCACAGATACGCAGTATTTT. This codes for CASSLGDRGLSTDTQYF.